Shown below are 10 T cell receptor beta chains from a single sample sequenced in a study of OX40 agonist ivuxolimab in advanced cancers. Libraries were prepared by immunoSEQ multiplex PCR; TCRdb keeps only in-frame clonotypes and omits some of them. Of roughly 65,000 clones listed, more than 70% are singletons. The sequencing used CD4+ or CD8+ T cells sorted from blood, collected in a trial of the OX40 agonist ivuxolimab. Receptors originate from an adult with an advanced solid tumor such as melanoma, head and neck, liver or kidney cancer.

The gene calls are TRBV5-4 and TRBJ2-5, with TRBD2 identical over 9 bases. The J call may be incorrect, as the DNA end agrees better with TRBJ2-7. The CDR3 runs 14 residues. CDR1 and CDR2 (germline): SGHNT, YYREEE (reference sequence). In DNA, the CDR3 is TGTGCCAGCGGTCGATCTAGCGGGACCTACGAGCAGTACTTC. It encodes CASGRSSGTYEQYF.

The chain is built from TRBV5-4 and TRBJ2-1; D unresolved. The CDR3 covers 14 residues. The germline V gene has CDR1 SGHNT and CDR2 YYREEE (reference sequence). V was trimmed by 4 bases and J by 9 bases, leaving 17 bases between them. CDR3 sequence (DNA): TGTGCCAGCAGCGTCGTCTCCGTTTTGAGTGAGCAGTTCTTC. Translation: CASSVVSVLSEQFF.

V and J are TRBV10-3 and TRBJ2-7, with D tentatively TRBD2 (6 bases). Germline V CDR1 and CDR2: ENHRY, SYGVKD. The germline V and J ends were trimmed by 10 bases and 2 bases, with 12 bases remaining between them. CDR3 size: 12 residues. This CDR3 reads CASGITTYEQYF. The DNA of the CDR3 is TGTGCCAGCGGGATCACTACCTACGAGCAGTACTTC.

The rearrangement uses TRBV5-1 and TRBJ1-4, with TRBD1 matching 9 bases. CDR3 length: 16 residues. J lost 10 bases, V lost 3 bases, and 13 bases had no gene match. The V gene's germline CDR1 is SGHRS and CDR2 YFSETQ. CDR3 DNA sequence: TGCGCCAGCAGCTCCGAGGGGACAGGGTCAAGGACAAAACTGTTTTTT. Protein sequence: CASSSEGTGSRTKLFF.

This rearrangement joins TRBV15 to TRBJ1-6, with 8 positions matching TRBD1. This CDR3 region has 15 residues. The V gene's germline CDR1 is LNHNV and CDR2 YYDKDF (reference sequence). Trimming removed 1 base from V and 9 bases from J; junction bases left unmatched: 5. This CDR3 is CATSRGLGTGSPLHF. DNA of the CDR3: TGTGCCACCAGCAGAGGATTAGGGACAGGTTCACCCCTCCACTTT.

V is TRBV27 and J is TRBJ1-1; D is undetermined. Germline values: CDR1 MNHEY, CDR2 SMNVEV (reference sequence). The CDR3 has 17 residues. V lost 6 bases, J lost 0 bases, and 20 bases lay in between. CDR3 coding DNA: TGTGCCAGCAGCCCCGCCGCCAGACTGGGGATGAACACTGAAGCTTTCTTT. Protein: CASSPAARLGMNTEAFF.

The J gene is TRBJ2-3, the V gene TRBV5-6; D call uncertain. The V gene lost 2 bases and the J gene lost 4 bases, with 14 bases spanning the gap. This CDR3 is built from 15 residues. Germline V CDR1 and CDR2: SGHDT, YYEEEE. The CDR3 DNA sequence: TGTGCCAGCAGCTTCGCCTTCACCCCCCCAGATACGCAGTATTTT. Its protein is CASSFAFTPPDTQYF.

The CDR3 protein is CASSSNRGRTEAFF. The CDR3 DNA is TGTGCCAGCAGCTCGAACAGGGGCAGGACTGAAGCTTTCTTT. V and J are TRBV7-9 and TRBJ1-1, with 7 bases lining up with TRBD1. There are 14 residues in the CDR3. Germline CDR1 SEHNR, CDR2 FQNEAQ (reference sequence). V shed 4 bases, J shed 5 bases, and the junction held 7 bases outside the gene matches. The whole variable domain, remainder taken from reference TRBV7-9 and TRBJ1-1, is DTGVSQNPRHKITKRGQNVTFRCDPISEHNRLYWYRQTLGQGPEFLTYFQNEAQLEKSRLLSDRFSAERPKGSFSTLEIQRTEQGDSAMYLCASSSNRGRTEAFFGQGTRLTVV.

The chain uses TRBV19 and TRBJ2-5; D call uncertain. The CDR3 runs to 13 residues. Germline V gene sequence: CDR1 LNHDA, CDR2 SQIVND (reference sequence). The V end was cut by 4 bases, the J end by 2 bases, with 8 bases between. CDR3 in amino acids: CASSTFIQETQYF. The CDR3 DNA reads TGTGCCAGTAGTACTTTCATACAAGAGACCCAGTACTTC. The entire variable domain, with the rest obtained from reference TRBV19 and TRBJ2-5, is as follows: DGGITQSPKYLFRKEGQNVTLSCEQNLNHDAMYWYRQDPGQGLRLIYYSQIVNDFQKGDIAEGYSVSREKKESFPLTVTSAQKNPTAFYLCASSTFIQETQYFGPGTRLLVL.

The V gene is TRBV15, the J gene TRBJ1-2, with 10 bases fitting TRBD1. Germline-derived CDR1 and CDR2 are LNHNV and YYDKDF (reference sequence). After removal of 3 bases from V and 4 bases from J, the junction contained 5 bases not matched to a gene. The CDR3 runs 15 residues. CDR3 loop: CATSRGQGPLYGYTF. For the CDR3, the DNA is TGTGCCACCAGCAGGGGACAGGGGCCGCTCTATGGCTACACCTTC. Full variable domain (remainder filled in from reference TRBV15 and TRBJ1-2): DAMVIQNPRYQVTQFGKPVTLSCSQTLNHNVMYWYQQKSSQAPKLLFHYYDKDFNNEADTPDNFQSRRPNTSFCFLDIRSPGLGDTAMYLCATSRGQGPLYGYTFGSGTRLTVV.